Here is one T cell receptor beta chain with its context. Germline CDR1 and CDR2: SGHNT and YYREEE (reference sequence). CDR3 size: 15 residues. V lost 1 base, J lost 3 bases, and 14 bases lay in between. Both CD4+ and CD8+ T cells were negatively isolated, and TEMRA cells underwent FACS enrichment. The data derive from a study of CD8 T cells in Susac syndrome. Random hexamers were used to reverse transcribe about 0.5 to 1 ug of RNA. A single record per CDR3 protein comes from TCRdb applying MiXCR to the immunoSEQ multiplex PCR reads. The repertoire holds some 180,000 distinct CDR3 sequences, roughly nine tenths seen once, with 0.087% in the top ten.

The sequenced sample consisted of CD4+ T cells from PBMCs. The chain recombines TRBV5-4 with TRBJ2-7, with a weak D call TRBD2 (6 bases). The receptor comes from a human donor with Susac syndrome. The chain's CDR3 is CASSLPGGINYEQYF. DNA for the CDR3: TGTGCCAGCAGCTTGCCGGGCGGGATAAACTACGAGCAGTACTTC. The full variable domain, rest sourced from reference TRBV5-4 and TRBJ2-7, is ETGVTQSPTHLIKTRGQQVTLRCSSQSGHNTVSWYQQALGQGPQFIFQYYREEENGRGNFPPRFSGLQFPNYSSELNVNALELDDSALYLCASSLPGGINYEQYFGPGTRLTVT.